This T cell receptor beta chain derives from a study of PD-L1 blockade in urothelial cancer. Some clones are missing from TCRdb's copy, which holds only in-frame ones; the method was immunoSEQ multiplex PCR. The profile covers 100,000 to 150,000 clones, with around 86% appearing a single time and 2.4% taken by the ten largest. Time point: peripheral blood 6 weeks after treatment start. Trimming took 6 bases from V and 2 from J; bases not matched to a gene: 4. CDR3 length equals 15 residues. CDR1 and CDR2 (germline): LNHDA, SQIVND (reference sequence). The gene calls are TRBV19 and TRBJ2-6; 7 bases align to TRBD1. The receptor was isolated from a man in his forties or fifties with urothelial cancer. The sample was PBMCs, taken around atezolizumab (anti-PD-L1) treatment. CDR3 nucleotides: TGTGCCAGTAGCACTGACAGGGCTGGGGCCAACGTCCTGACTTTC. This translates into CASSTDRAGANVLTF.